The sample holds many counts of the clone carrying this T cell receptor beta chain. Its antigen is unidentified. From RNA transcripts, TCR beta CDR3 regions were amplified. RT-PCR in the first round (using the HTBI primer set) targeted the TCR CDR3. From the multiplex PCR reads, TCRdb called clonotypes with MiXCR, one entry per CDR3 protein. The repertoire holds 500,000 to 750,000 distinct CDR3 sequences, with over 12% as singletons. These data belong to a study of T cells in Graves' hyperthyroidism and ophthalmopathy. Study results and limitations: Most clonotypes that expanded in the thyroid above 0.001 also showed up in blood.

The study included ophthalmopathy patients with Clinical Activity Score at least 3, NOSPECS grade at least 4 and duration under 3 months. The CDR3 is 18 amino acids. The trim removed 6 bases at V and 0 bases at J, leaving 12 bases unmatched. Germline CDR1 reads MNHEY; CDR2 reads SMNVEV (reference sequence). The source material was blood. J is TRBJ1-4 and V is TRBV27; TRBD1 agrees at 8 bases. The source is a woman aged 18-35 years with Graves' ophthalmopathy. CDR3 sequence (DNA): TGTGCCAGCAGCTCCATCCCGACAGGGGTCGCAACTAATGAAAAACTGTTTTTT. It encodes CASSSIPTGVATNEKLFF.